A selection of T cell receptor beta chains follows, all from one sample in a study of cytomegalovirus exposure and HLA in healthy donors. Generated by immunoSEQ multiplex PCR, the TCRdb table keeps only in-frame clones and is missing some. There are over 90,000 clones in the sample; around 80% occur only once, and around 10% lies in the top ten. The sequenced sample was PBMCs. The source is a woman between 18 and 30 years old in good health and CMV-seropositive. Both conserved end residues are part of each CDR3. The D gene is left open where the match is weak. Some rows have no size entry. The others give once, few or many, or a class for an expanded clone.

CDR3aa: CASSTLTRGGYTDTQYF; CDR3nt: TGTGCCAGTAGTACCTTGACGCGAGGGGGTTACACAGATACGCAGTATTTT; v_gene: TRBV19; abundance: .; j_gene: TRBJ2-3; d_gene: .
CDR3aa: CASSPRDSYDPPLNEKLFF; CDR3nt: TGCGCCAGCAGCCCCCGGGACAGCTATGACCCCCCACTGAATGAAAAACTGTTTTTT; v_gene: TRBV5-1; abundance: once; j_gene: TRBJ1-4; d_gene: TRBD1
CDR3aa: CASSFGRGTYEQYF; CDR3nt: TGCGCCAGCAGCTTTGGACGAGGGACTTACGAGCAGTACTTC; v_gene: TRBV5-1; abundance: few; j_gene: TRBJ2-7; d_gene: .
CDR3aa: CASSGPKAGTGELFF; CDR3nt: TGTGCCAGCAGCGGGCCGAAGGCAGGAACCGGGGAGCTGTTTTTT; v_gene: TRBV7-6; abundance: .; j_gene: TRBJ2-2; d_gene: .
CDR3aa: CASSIVSTGANYGYTF; CDR3nt: TGTGCCAGTAGTATAGTCTCGACAGGTGCTAACTATGGCTACACCTTC; v_gene: TRBV19; abundance: .; j_gene: TRBJ1-2; d_gene: .
CDR3aa: CASSLWQGLGNEKLFF; CDR3nt: TGTGCCAGCAGTTTATGGCAGGGGCTGGGTAATGAAAAACTGTTTTTT; v_gene: TRBV28; abundance: once; j_gene: TRBJ1-4; d_gene: .
CDR3aa: CASSFGGSSYEQYF; CDR3nt: TGTGCCAGCAGCTTTGGCGGAAGCTCCTACGAGCAGTACTTC; v_gene: TRBV7-8; abundance: .; j_gene: TRBJ2-7; d_gene: .
CDR3aa: CASSQGGRPAYEQYF; CDR3nt: TGTGCCAGCAGTCAAGGGGGCCGACCTGCCTACGAGCAGTACTTC; v_gene: TRBV6-5; abundance: .; j_gene: TRBJ2-7; d_gene: TRBD1
CDR3aa: CASSQDPSANTGELFF; CDR3nt: TGTGCCAGCAGCCAAGACCCTAGCGCGAACACCGGGGAGCTGTTTTTT; v_gene: TRBV4-2; abundance: .; j_gene: TRBJ2-2; d_gene: .
CDR3aa: CASSETGTNYGYTF; CDR3nt: TGTGCCAGCAGTGAGACAGGGACTAACTATGGCTACACCTTC; v_gene: TRBV2; abundance: .; j_gene: TRBJ1-2; d_gene: TRBD1
CDR3aa: CASREGGDEQFF; CDR3nt: TGTGCCAGCAGAGAGGGGGGGGATGAGCAGTTCTTC; v_gene: TRBV2; abundance: .; j_gene: TRBJ2-1; d_gene: .
CDR3aa: CASSYPGKVEQYF; CDR3nt: TGTGCCAGCAGCTACCCGGGGAAGGTCGAGCAGTACTTC; v_gene: TRBV7-6; abundance: few; j_gene: TRBJ2-7; d_gene: .
CDR3aa: CASSAQGGGEKLFF; CDR3nt: TGCGCCAGCAGCGCCCAAGGGGGAGGGGAAAAACTGTTTTTT; v_gene: TRBV5-1; abundance: few; j_gene: TRBJ1-4; d_gene: .
CDR3aa: CASSVRQGLEAFF; CDR3nt: TGTGCCAGCAGTGTTAGACAGGGGCTAGAAGCTTTCTTT; v_gene: TRBV6-4; abundance: .; j_gene: TRBJ1-1; d_gene: TRBD1
CDR3aa: CASSEQGWGTDTQYF; CDR3nt: TGTGCCAGCAGTGAACAGGGATGGGGCACAGATACGCAGTATTTT; v_gene: TRBV6-1; abundance: .; j_gene: TRBJ2-3; d_gene: .
CDR3aa: CASSLELGGSSYEQYF; CDR3nt: TGTGCCAGCAGCTTAGAGCTCGGCGGCAGCTCCTACGAGCAGTACTTC; v_gene: TRBV7-9; abundance: few; j_gene: TRBJ2-7; d_gene: .
CDR3aa: CASSQGPNTEAFF; CDR3nt: TGTGCCAGCAGCCAGGGGCCGAACACTGAAGCTTTCTTT; v_gene: TRBV6-4; abundance: once; j_gene: TRBJ1-1; d_gene: .
CDR3aa: CASSVASTALTGEQYF; CDR3nt: TGTGCCAGCAGCGTAGCATCGACGGCCCTCACGGGGGAGCAGTACTTC; v_gene: TRBV9; abundance: few; j_gene: TRBJ2-7; d_gene: .
CDR3aa: CASSLRDTTEAFF; CDR3nt: TGTGCCAGCAGTTTAAGGGACACGACTGAAGCTTTCTTT; v_gene: TRBV28; abundance: .; j_gene: TRBJ1-1; d_gene: .
CDR3aa: CASQALAGDGAGELFF; CDR3nt: TGTGCCAGCCAGGCCCTAGCGGGAGATGGCGCCGGGGAGCTGTTTTTT; v_gene: TRBV28; abundance: once; j_gene: TRBJ2-2; d_gene: TRBD2
CDR3aa: CASSYLETGGAGEAFF; CDR3nt: TGTGCCAGCAGTTACTTAGAAACAGGGGGCGCAGGTGAAGCTTTCTTT; v_gene: TRBV6-5; abundance: .; j_gene: TRBJ1-1; d_gene: TRBD1
CDR3aa: CASSARTGSSYNSPLHF; CDR3nt: TGTGCCAGCTCAGCTCGGACAGGGAGCTCCTATAATTCACCCCTCCACTTT; v_gene: TRBV18; abundance: .; j_gene: TRBJ1-6; d_gene: TRBD1
CDR3aa: CASSLAGSTDTQYF; CDR3nt: TGCGCCAGCAGCTTAGCGGGGTCAACAGATACGCAGTATTTT; v_gene: TRBV5-1; abundance: .; j_gene: TRBJ2-3; d_gene: TRBD2
CDR3aa: CASRHNGGSNYGYTF; CDR3nt: TGTGCCAGCAGACATAACGGAGGATCTAACTATGGCTACACCTTC; v_gene: TRBV5-6; abundance: .; j_gene: TRBJ1-2; d_gene: .
CDR3aa: CASSPGTSGKYYEQYF; CDR3nt: TGCGCCAGCAGCCCTGGGACATCCGGAAAGTACTACGAGCAGTACTTC; v_gene: TRBV5-1; abundance: once; j_gene: TRBJ2-7; d_gene: .
CDR3aa: CAISSTGNPAFF; CDR3nt: TGTGCCATCAGTTCCACAGGGAATCCAGCTTTCTTT; v_gene: TRBV10-3; abundance: .; j_gene: TRBJ1-1; d_gene: .
CDR3aa: CSVEAEETQYF; CDR3nt: TGCAGCGTTGAAGCTGAAGAGACCCAGTACTTC; v_gene: TRBV29-1; abundance: .; j_gene: TRBJ2-5; d_gene: .
CDR3aa: CASSLAPRAGADTQYF; CDR3nt: TGTGCCAGCAGTTTAGCCCCTAGAGCGGGAGCGGATACGCAGTATTTT; v_gene: TRBV27; abundance: .; j_gene: TRBJ2-3; d_gene: TRBD2